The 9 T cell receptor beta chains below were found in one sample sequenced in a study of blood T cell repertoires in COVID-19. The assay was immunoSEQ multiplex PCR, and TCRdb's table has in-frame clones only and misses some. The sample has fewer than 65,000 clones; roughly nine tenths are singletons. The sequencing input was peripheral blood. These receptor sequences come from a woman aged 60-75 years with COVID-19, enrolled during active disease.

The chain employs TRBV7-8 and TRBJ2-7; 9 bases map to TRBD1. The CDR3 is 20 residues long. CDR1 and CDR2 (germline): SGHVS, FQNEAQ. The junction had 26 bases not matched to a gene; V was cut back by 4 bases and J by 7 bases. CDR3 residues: CASSSRQGDLCTGVLHEQYF. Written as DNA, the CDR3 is TGTGCCAGCAGCTCCAGACAGGGGGACCTATGCACGGGAGTTCTGCATGAGCAGTACTTC.

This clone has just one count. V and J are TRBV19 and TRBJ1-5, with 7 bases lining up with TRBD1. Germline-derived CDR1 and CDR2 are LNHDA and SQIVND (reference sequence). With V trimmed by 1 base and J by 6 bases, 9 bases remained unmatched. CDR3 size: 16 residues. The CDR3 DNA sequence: TGTGCCAGTAGTATAGTACTGGGACAGAAGGGTCAGCCCCAGCATTTT. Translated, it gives CASSIVLGQKGQPQHF.

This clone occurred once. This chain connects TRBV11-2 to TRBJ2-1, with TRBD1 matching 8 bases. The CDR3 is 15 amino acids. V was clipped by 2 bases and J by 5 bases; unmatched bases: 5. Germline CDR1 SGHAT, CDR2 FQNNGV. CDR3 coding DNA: TGTGCCAGCAGCTTAACCGGGACAGGAAACAATGAGCAGTTCTTC. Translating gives CASSLTGTGNNEQFF.

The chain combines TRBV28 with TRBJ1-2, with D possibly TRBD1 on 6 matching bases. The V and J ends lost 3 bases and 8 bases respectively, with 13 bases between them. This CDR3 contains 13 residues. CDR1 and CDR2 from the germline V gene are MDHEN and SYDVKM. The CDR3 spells CASSFGGAAGYTF. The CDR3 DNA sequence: TGTGCCAGCAGTTTCGGGGGGGCTGCGGGCTACACCTTC.

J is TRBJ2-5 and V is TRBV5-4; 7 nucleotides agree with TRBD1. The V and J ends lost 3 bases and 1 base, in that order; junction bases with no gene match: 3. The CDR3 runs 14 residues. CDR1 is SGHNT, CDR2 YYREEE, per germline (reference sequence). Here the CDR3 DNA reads TGTGCCAGCAGCTCCCGGGACAGCCAAGAGACCCAGTACTTC. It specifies CASSSRDSQETQYF. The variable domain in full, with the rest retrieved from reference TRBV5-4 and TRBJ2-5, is ETGVTQSPTHLIKTRGQQVTLRCSSQSGHNTVSWYQQALGQGPQFIFQYYREEENGRGNFPPRFSGLQFPNYSSELNVNALELDDSALYLCASSSRDSQETQYFGPGTRLLVL.

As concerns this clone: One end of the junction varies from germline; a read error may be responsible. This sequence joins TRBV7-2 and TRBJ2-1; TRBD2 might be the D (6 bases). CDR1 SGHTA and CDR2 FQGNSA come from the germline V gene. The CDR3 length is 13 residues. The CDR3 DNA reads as TGTGCCAGCACCCGGGACTCCAACAATGAGCAGTTCTTC. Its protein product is CASTRDSNNEQFF.

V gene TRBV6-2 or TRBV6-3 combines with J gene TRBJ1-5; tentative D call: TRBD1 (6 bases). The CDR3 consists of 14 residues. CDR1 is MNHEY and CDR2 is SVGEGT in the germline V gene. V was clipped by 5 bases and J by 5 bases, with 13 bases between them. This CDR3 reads CASSRPRTDQPQHF. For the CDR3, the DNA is TGTGCCAGCAGTCGTCCTCGGACAGATCAGCCCCAGCATTTT.

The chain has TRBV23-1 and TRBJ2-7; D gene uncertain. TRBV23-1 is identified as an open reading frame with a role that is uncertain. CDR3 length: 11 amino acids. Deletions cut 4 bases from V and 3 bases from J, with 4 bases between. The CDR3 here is CASSRGYEQYF. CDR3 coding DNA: TGCGCCAGCAGTCGAGGCTACGAGCAGTACTTC.

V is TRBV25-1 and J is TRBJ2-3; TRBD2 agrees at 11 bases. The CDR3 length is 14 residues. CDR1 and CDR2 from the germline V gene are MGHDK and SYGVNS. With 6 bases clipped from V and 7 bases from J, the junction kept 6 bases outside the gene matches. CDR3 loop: CASRSGTSGYTQYF. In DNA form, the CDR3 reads TGTGCCAGCAGATCCGGGACTAGCGGATATACGCAGTATTTT.